The subject of this entry is one TCR beta chain. Its specificity is not known. The CDR3 loop spans 15 amino acids. Looked up from germline, CDR1 is MNHNS and CDR2 is SASEGT. Trimming at V came to 8 bases and at J to 3 bases, leaving 11 bases not matched to a gene. The record originates from a study of cytomegalovirus exposure and HLA in healthy donors. The study's findings and limits: It was shown in a later analysis that HLA-associated TCR beta chains were more clonally expanded than other, equally common chains.

The PCR had 60 Vbeta and 13 Jbeta primers. Produced via immunoSEQ multiplex PCR; TCRdb's table is partial and in-frame only. Of hundreds of thousands of clones listed, just under 80% are singletons. Specimen: PBMCs. This receptor was taken from a boy between 10 and 17 years old in good health and CMV-seronegative. The chain has TRBV6-1 and TRBJ1-1, with TRBD1 matching over 8 bases. This CDR3 is CASDSIRGRHTEAFF. In DNA form, the CDR3 reads TGTGCCAGCGATTCTATCAGGGGGCGGCACACTGAAGCTTTCTTT.